The 7 T cell receptor beta chains reported below all come from one sample, sequenced in a study of T cell responses to AZD1222 COVID-19 vaccine. The method was immunoSEQ multiplex PCR; TCRdb's version includes in-frame clones alone and lacks a portion of them. This sample has roughly 99,000 clones, with about 93% found just once. The sequences come from peripheral blood, collected on day 0 of AZD1222 vaccination. These receptors were collected from an adult in good health.

This clone appeared a single time. The rearrangement uses TRBV18 and TRBJ1-2; 9 bases are shared with TRBD1. V lost 3 bases and J lost 5; bases outside the gene matches: 1. This CDR3 comprises 13 residues. Germline values: CDR1 KGHSH, CDR2 LQKENI. In DNA, the CDR3 is TGTGCCAGCTCACCCGGGACAGGGTATGGCTACACCTTC. Protein sequence: CASSPGTGYGYTF.

The chain has TRBV5-6 and TRBJ2-3, with no clear D. With 0 bases removed from V and 2 bases from J, the gap between germline ends came to 7 bases. The germline V gene has CDR1 SGHDT and CDR2 YYEEEE. The length of the CDR3 is 14 residues. CDR3 residues: CASSLGSITDTQYF. In DNA, the CDR3 is TGTGCCAGCAGCTTGGGCAGCATCACAGATACGCAGTATTTT.

The gene calls are TRBV6-2 or TRBV6-3 and TRBJ1-1; no firm D call. This CDR3 region has 13 residues. Germline CDR1 MNHEY, CDR2 SVGEGT. Deletions cut 0 bases from V and 10 bases from J, with 12 bases between. CDR3: CASSYSKRPGAFF. CDR3 bases: TGTGCCAGCAGTTACTCGAAGCGCCCCGGAGCTTTCTTT.

This clone was seen just once. The V gene is TRBV11-2, the J gene TRBJ2-1; TRBD2 agrees at 9 bases. V was clipped by 5 bases and J by 0 bases; unmatched bases: 5. Germline CDR1 reads SGHAT; CDR2 reads FQNNGV. The CDR3 runs to 16 residues. CDR3 in DNA: TGTGCCAGCAGCCTAAAAGCGGGGGGCTCCTACAATGAGCAGTTCTTC. Its translation is CASSLKAGGSYNEQFF.

V usage is TRBV10-3 and J usage is TRBJ2-1; TRBD2 matches 11 bases. The CDR3 has 16 amino acids. Germline loops: CDR1 ENHRY, CDR2 SYGVKD. Trimming at V came to 6 bases and at J to 4 bases, leaving 8 bases not matched to a gene. Written as DNA, the CDR3 is TGTGCCATCAGAGCCTCCATAGCGGGGGGGTACAATGAGCAGTTCTTC. This encodes CAIRASIAGGYNEQFF.

Here the CDR3 DNA reads TGTGCCAGCAGCTCTCCCCTCGCCCAGTACTTC. This gives the protein CASSSPLAQYF. The rearrangement uses TRBV11-2 and TRBJ2-7, with no clear D. Per the germline V gene, CDR1 is SGHAT and CDR2 is FQNNGV. Trimming left V 4 bases short and J 10 bases short, with 11 bases between. This CDR3 is built from 11 residues.

This clone was seen just once. This sequence joins TRBV6-2 or TRBV6-3 and TRBJ1-6; no reliable D call. Germline V gene lookup returns CDR1 MNHEY and CDR2 SVGEGT. The CDR3 consists of 15 residues. Trimming stripped 1 base from V and 12 bases from J, with 16 bases between. The CDR3 DNA follows: TGTGCCAGCAGTTACTTCCGGGGTTCCGGTTTACCCCTCCACTTT. Protein product: CASSYFRGSGLPLHF.